The subject of this entry is one T cell receptor beta chain. Its antigen is currently unknown. Deletions cut 5 bases from V and 1 base from J, with 8 bases between. CDR3 length: 13 residues. The germline CDR1 and CDR2 sequences are SGHTA and FQGNSA. These data are taken from a study of T cells in localized non-small cell lung cancer. Study observations and caveats: Uninvolved adjacent lung had more T cell clonality than any other tissue, topping tumor.

Libraries were prepared by immunoSEQ multiplex PCR; TCRdb keeps only in-frame clonotypes and omits some of them. The table has over 800 clones, roughly 22% seen once. The material sequenced was lung tumor tissue, taken before any cancer treatment. This clonotype was obtained from a male donor aged 60 or older with stage I squamous cell lung carcinoma. The rearrangement uses TRBV7-2 and TRBJ1-2; no definite D call. The CDR3 nucleotides are TGTGCCAGCAGCAGACTGAATAACTATGGCTACACCTTC. This codes for CASSRLNNYGYTF.